Sequencing of this T cell receptor (beta chain) was carried out in a study of STAT5B mutations in CD4+ large granular lymphocyte leukemia. On the study more broadly: Among healthy controls, a particular HLA allele went with more CDR3 'QG' motifs.

Libraries were prepared by immunoSEQ multiplex PCR; TCRdb keeps only in-frame clonotypes and omits some of them. The top ten hold roughly 9% of the sample, which has about 22,000 clones, 82% seen once. Overall study results and limits: About a quarter of private leukemic clonotypes occurred rarely in other patients' non-leukemic repertoires. Without HLA matching, higher CD4+ than CD8+ T-LGLL clonality could reflect small sample size.

Worth noting for this clone: Its antigen remains unidentified.

CDR1 and CDR2 (germline): SGHRS, YFSETQ. The CDR3 runs 13 residues. Trimming cost V 5 bases and J 8 bases; bases outside gene matches: 6. The source is a human donor in good health. The V and J genes are TRBV5-1 and TRBJ2-3; 9 nucleotides agree with TRBD1. The specimen was CD4+ T cells from blood buffy coats. CDR3 sequence: CASSWTGDGTQYF. CDR3 DNA: TGCGCCAGCAGTTGGACAGGGGATGGTACGCAGTATTTT.